This T cell receptor (beta chain) comes out of a study of T cells after yellow fever vaccination (dated by TCRdb to between 2018 and 2020). At the level of the whole study: The SMART-Seq v4 Ultra Low Input RNA kit was used to prepare libraries from fractions with low cell numbers. Two healthy male donors, one aged 18 to 30 and one aged 30 to 40 years, were included in the cohort. To follow T-cell clones before and after primary and booster YFV17D yellow fever vaccination, bulk TCR alpha and beta repertoires were sequenced over time. Bulk PBMC replicates and cell subsets were isolated from blood drawn at multiple timepoints before and after both primary and secondary immunization. The study at large found these results: A small share of clonotypes occurred in both CD4 and CD8 compartments, likely arising from convergent recombination. Computational filtering was required because FACS-sorted repertoires could contain abundant contaminating clonotypes from the bulk population. Most clones expanded after primary vaccination (approximately 95% of CD4 and roughly 91% of CD8) were re-detected after the booster, suggesting that broad memory maintenance occurred. Because only a couple of donors were included in the study, the extent to which the findings can be generalized is limited. Compared with the primary T-cell response, the secondary T-cell response was faster but weaker, reaching its peak on day 5 rather than on day 15.

Per the publication, the treatment or condition label means: live attenuated yellow fever vaccine strain. A standard Ficoll-Paque protocol was used to isolate PBMCs from peripheral blood. CD4 and CD8 T-cell fractions were isolated with Dynabeads CD4 and CD8 positive selection kits. TriZol was used to extract RNA from bulk PBMCs, CD4 and CD8 fractions, and dextramer-positive and dextramer-negative fractions. This clonotype counts as medium-sized (0.01 to 0.1%). Its antigen has not been determined. Base qualities are not at hand, and no much larger clone is one base apart. Sequenced using an Illumina NovaSeq 6000. TCR cDNA was synthesized by 5'RACE template switching, which introduced a universal primer site and unique molecular identifiers. cDNA synthesis was primed from both the TCR alpha and TCR beta constant segments. Two PCR steps were used to amplify libraries, with sample barcodes and sequencing adapters being added in the second step. Sequencing of libraries was done on Illumina HiSeq 2500 (2x100 bp) or NovaSeq (2x150 bp). In the paper's pipeline: Reads were demultiplexed and collapsed into UMI consensus sequences with MIGEC, and V(D)J alignment was performed with MiXCR. Using edgeR on replicate PBMC samples, clonotypes were called vaccine-responding if FDR was below 0.01 and the log2 fold change was above 5 up to day 15. Bulk clonotypes were assigned CD4 or CD8 identity according to which sequenced CD4 or CD8 repertoire held them at higher abundance. TCRdb took the public reads, trimmed them with fastp at Q25, ran MiXCR for clone calling and kept in-frame beta chains. All rows with the same CDR3 protein become a single entry with the most common DNA and genes. In this record, the V and J calls reflect TCRdb's handling and not the investigators' own analysis. Present in this sample are 250,000 to 300,000 distinct CDR3 sequences, 5.2% of which were seen just once. 3% to 4% of the sample goes to the ten largest clones.

This clonotype was obtained from a man aged 18-30 years who received the YFV17D yellow fever vaccine. Sequencing was performed on CD4+ T cells sorted from PBMCs, taken on the day of the yellow fever booster vaccination.

The CDR3 protein sequence reads: CASSLMDRGTDTQYF. The nucleotides are TGCGCCAGCAGCTTGATGGACAGGGGAACAGATACGCAGTATTTT. The chain is made from TRBV5-1 and TRBJ2-3; 9 nucleotides in the junction match TRBD1. For CDR1 and CDR2, the germline V gene lists SGHRS and YFSETQ. V lost 1 base and J lost 3 bases, and the count of bases not matched to a germline gene is 3. The CDR3 has 15 amino acids, counting the end cysteine and phenylalanine. Solely the CDR3 DNA is kept, with 45 bases framed from the first base. The variable domain in full, with residues beyond the CDR3 obtained from the reference TRBV5-1 and TRBJ2-3 genes, is KAGVTQTPRYLIKTRGQQVTLSCSPISGHRSVSWYQQTPGQGLQFLFEYFSETQRNKGNFPGRFSGRQFSNSRSEMNVSTLELGDSALYLCASSLMDRGTDTQYFGPGTRLTVL.